Below, one T cell receptor beta chain is given with its context. This clonotype has a count of ten or more. Its antigen is not yet known. No per-base quality is available; no much larger clone lies one base away. The library was made by multiplex PCR. Sequencing instrument: Illumina HiSeq 4000. To build TCR beta libraries, CDR3 regions were amplified by Arm-PCR using iRepertoire HTBI primers. Before sequencing, the PCR products went through gel purification. Turning to the authors' computational methods: Gene usage analysis of CDR3 amino acid clonotypes relied on the 60 or so TRBV and 12 to 15 TRBJ segments identified across samples. COPE and FqMerger were used to merge the filtered high-quality paired reads into contigs. BLAST was used to align contigs to IMGT TRBV, TRBD and TRBJ reference genes, and CDR3 was defined according to IMGT. Any clonotype with a frequency above 0.1% was counted as a highly expanded clone. Shannon entropy served as the measure of repertoire diversity, while the Gini coefficient captured V-J evenness. Public clonotypes were defined as clonotypes shared by more than one individual. Through fastp at Q25 and MiXCR, TCRdb rebuilt clones from the public reads, retaining in-frame beta chains. Identical CDR3 proteins give one entry, which carries the most common genes and DNA. These V and J calls originate from TCRdb's pipeline instead of the authors' own analysis. The sample table contains about 540,000 distinct CDR3 sequences; only one count was recorded for about 13% of them. The ten biggest clones cover about 10% of the sample.

Reading from cysteine to phenylalanine, the CDR3 counts 16 amino acids. Just CDR3 DNA is preserved here, 48 bases in frame from base 1. The germline V gene supplies CDR1 ENHRY and CDR2 SYGVKD. V is trimmed back by 6 bases and J by 6 bases, and the junction contains 8 bases that no gene match accounts for. The entry originates in a study of regulatory T cells in long-lasting Graves disease (dated by TCRdb to 2020 to 2023). In the study overall: Newly diagnosed Graves' disease patients had taken antithyroid drugs for less than 3 months. The study was conducted in China and was registered as a clinical trial. TCR sequencing covered about 13 persistent and 20 or so newly diagnosed Graves' disease patients, around 33 samples in total. Patients with persistent Graves' disease were compared with patients with newly diagnosed Graves' disease using TCR sequencing and RNA sequencing of peripheral blood. General conclusions and limits of the study: Persistent disease showed preferential use of TRBV28, TRBJ1-2 and TRBJ2-5, whereas newly diagnosed disease favored TRBV20-1 and TRBJ2-1. The study examined only peripheral blood because the primary lesion, thyroid tissue, could not be accessed. Sequencing and analysis were restricted to the TCR beta chain. As a limitation, the authors acknowledged that the small sample size may reduce accuracy. Lower TCR Shannon entropy and fewer highly expanded clones were observed in persistent Graves' disease patients than in newly diagnosed patients, which suggested clonal expansion. Patients with persistent disease shared more public clonotypes (around 2,500) than newly diagnosed patients did (more than 900).

In the paper's terms, the time point label means: newly diagnosed GD, antithyroid drugs for less than 3 months. RNA was extracted from PBMCs in TRIzol for both TCR sequencing and RNA sequencing. The diagnosis of Graves' disease was made according to American Thyroid Association guidelines. The patients came from an endocrinology department in Xi'an, China. From each patient, about 9 milliliters of peripheral blood was collected into an EDTA anticoagulant tube. Ficoll Paque Plus density gradient separation was used to isolate PBMCs, and no additional T cell sorting was done. RNA quality was checked with an Agilent 2100 Bioanalyzer and agarose gel, and concentration with a NanoDrop 2000. These data were likewise used in another study, on T cells in Graves' hyperthyroidism and ophthalmopathy. The second study's authors report: Graves' hyperthyroidism was defined as stable when no progression to ophthalmopathy occurred over 18 months of follow-up. Hyperthyroidism patients were aged 18 to 65 years and newly diagnosed, with disease duration of less than 2 months. Any patient with an uncontrolled infection, another autoimmune disease, pregnancy or lactation was excluded. Diagnoses were established on the basis of clinical symptoms, serum thyroxine and TRAb, thyroid ultrasound, and orbital computed tomography. The first round of RT-PCR for the TCR CDR3 was performed with the HTBI primer set and the Qiagen OneStep RT-PCR kit. Blood samples also contained most of the expanded thyroid clonotypes (frequency above 0.001), which suggests that blood repertoires may reflect thyroid immune responses. A 13 V-J signature model separated ophthalmopathy from stable hyperthyroidism, with 87.88% sensitivity and about 81% specificity in cross-validation and 80%/75% in testing. In validation, progression to ophthalmopathy was predicted by the model with roughly 69% sensitivity and 72% to 85% specificity, a median of about 6.4 months before onset. A discovery cohort of about a hundred patients, about 44 with Graves' ophthalmopathy and about 58 with stable Graves' hyperthyroidism, was used to find distinguishing TCR V-J signatures. Prospective prediction of ophthalmopathy was tested in an independent validation cohort of 18 to 20 hyperthyroidism patients and 17 patients who later progressed to ophthalmopathy. The approximately 98 discovery patients were randomly divided into training and test sets at a 7:3 ratio. Thyroid tissue and blood T-cell repertoires from six Graves' hyperthyroidism patients were also compared in the study. Following sampling, methimazole starting at 30 mg daily was given to hyperthyroidism patients, and high-dose intravenous methylprednisolone was given to ophthalmopathy patients. Libraries were constructed in a second round of multiplex PCR, after which size selection and purification were performed. Sequencing of the libraries was done on an Illumina HiSeq2000 using paired-end 100 bp reads. SOAPnuke was used to process the raw data, removing reads that contained adapters or uncalled bases, had a mean Phred below 15, or lacked an exact match to the constant primer or identifier. COPE v1.2.5 was used to merge the high-quality paired reads, and each unique nucleotide sequence was defined as a clonotype. MiTCR v1.1 was used to align the clonotypes against IMGT TRBV, TRBD and TRBJ reference segments. Only V-J combinations with frequency above 0.0001, covering about 99% of repertoires, were analysed. A TCS score was defined as the ratio of F50 (clonal expansion) to E x V (chaos), with BLOSUM62-based TCRdist applied between CDR3 peptides within each V-J. Welch's t-statistics and random forest reduced fewer than 600 V-J features to 13, which were used in a naive Bayes classifier (R e1071). Sample size was not statistically predetermined, and blinding of investigators to group allocation was not performed. The paper reports TCR Vbeta CDR3 sequencing of some 140 peripheral blood samples: under 45 ophthalmopathy, roughly 80 hyperthyroidism and 17 progressor patients.

The starting material was peripheral blood mononuclear cells (PBMCs), obtained at new diagnosis, from a patient treated with antithyroid drugs. This clonotype was sampled from a man aged 25 to 45 with Graves disease. Donor details come from another sample of the same person, matched by shared clones. Recombination connected TRBV10-3 to TRBJ2-5; 15 bases in between match TRBD2. The DNA reads TGTGCCATCAGAGAAGGACTAGCGGGAGGGCCCCAGACCCAGTACTTC. Translation gives CAIREGLAGGPQTQYF.